This is a list of T cell receptor beta chains from one sample in a study of blood T cell repertoires in COVID-19. Using immunoSEQ multiplex PCR, the repertoire was profiled, and TCRdb retains in-frame clones only, with some absent. The profile shows hundreds of thousands of clones, 70% to 90% of them singletons. Specimen: PBMCs or T cells enriched from blood (not recorded which). These receptors were taken from a woman in her forties or fifties with acute COVID-19. The conserved cysteine and the conserved F or W are not part of the CDR3 here.

CDR3	V
ASSLTGGSNEKLF	TRBV5-1
ASSFRQNSPLH	TRBV28
ASSLLGSTLH	TRBV5-6
ASSLFLLGAYT	TRBV28
ASSDRSFANTGELF	TRBV2
ASSLTHIVSGANVLT	TRBV7-3
ASSQGGPPYGNTEAF	TRBV3-1/TRBV3-2
ASSISRVYQPQH	TRBV19
ASSYSGTGWYEQY	TRBV27
ASSDGDRDTEAF	TRBV6-5
ASSLDSNTEAF	TRBV7-9
ASSLPPGQITGELF	TRBV9
ASSMRIYQPQH	TRBV19
ASRGQDYNQPQH	TRBV19
ASSLVLAGGVGETQY	TRBV5-1